This T cell receptor beta chain came from a study of control samples from healthy donors and cancer patients. The data were produced by immunoSEQ multiplex PCR, yet TCRdb's version contains in-frame clones alone and is incomplete. Here the sample spans roughly 80,000 clones, roughly 92% being singletons. The germline V and J ends were trimmed by 0 bases and 5 bases, with 8 bases remaining between them. CDR3 length: 13 amino acids. CDR1 is SGHRS and CDR2 is YFSETQ in the germline V gene. This clone was seen a handful of times. This chain links TRBV5-1 with TRBJ1-1; tentatively, D is TRBD1 (5 bases). The receptor's source is a woman aged 55-70 years in good health. The specimen sequenced was blood. The CDR3 region has the DNA TGCGCCAGCAGCTTGGCAGGGAGTACTGAAGCTTTCTTT. Translation: CASSLAGSTEAFF.